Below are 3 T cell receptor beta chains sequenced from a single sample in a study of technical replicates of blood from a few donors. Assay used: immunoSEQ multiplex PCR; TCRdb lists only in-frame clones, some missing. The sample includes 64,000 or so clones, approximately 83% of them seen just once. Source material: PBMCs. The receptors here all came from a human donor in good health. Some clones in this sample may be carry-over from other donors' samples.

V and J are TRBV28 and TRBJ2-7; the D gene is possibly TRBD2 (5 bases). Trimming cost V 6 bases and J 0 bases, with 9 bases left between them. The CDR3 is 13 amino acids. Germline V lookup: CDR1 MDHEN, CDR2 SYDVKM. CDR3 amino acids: CASRISDSYEQYF. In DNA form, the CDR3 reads TGTGCCAGCAGGATTAGCGACTCCTACGAGCAGTACTTC.

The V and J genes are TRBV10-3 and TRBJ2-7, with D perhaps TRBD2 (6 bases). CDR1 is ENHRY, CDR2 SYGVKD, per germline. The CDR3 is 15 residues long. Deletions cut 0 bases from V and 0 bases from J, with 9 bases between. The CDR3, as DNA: TGTGCCATCAGTGAGTCAAGCGGGCGCTCCTACGAGCAGTACTTC. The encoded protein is CAISESSGRSYEQYF.

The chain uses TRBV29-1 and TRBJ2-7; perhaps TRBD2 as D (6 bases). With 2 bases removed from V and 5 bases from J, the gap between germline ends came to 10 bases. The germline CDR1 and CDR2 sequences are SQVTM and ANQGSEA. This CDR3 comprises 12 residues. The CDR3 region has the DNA TGCAGCGTTGAAAAAGGGAGGAACGAGCAGTACTTC. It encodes CSVEKGRNEQYF.